The 8 T cell receptor beta chains below were found in one sample sequenced in a study of Ad26.COV2.S vaccination and SARS-CoV-2 variants. Clones were sequenced by immunoSEQ multiplex PCR, and TCRdb holds only the in-frame ones, with some missing. This sample has a few hundred thousand clones, with around 87% found just once. Indicated treatment: 15 to 20 received Ad26.COV2.S at low or high dose, single or two shots; roughly 5 received placebo; per-sample allocation not given. Specimens were obtained on day 63 following the first vaccine or placebo injection. Sequencing used peripheral blood, obtained in a trial of Ad26.COV2.S vaccine versus placebo. The receptors originated from a person between 18 and 65 years old who received the Ad26.COV2.S COVID-19 vaccine or a placebo.

V and J are TRBV4-1 and TRBJ2-7; D ambiguous. Trimming left V 4 bases short and J 6 bases short, with 13 bases between. Germline CDR1 reads MGHRA; CDR2 reads YSYEKL. This CDR3 is 13 amino acids long. The CDR3 spells CASSPRSTREQYF. CDR3 DNA: TGCGCCAGCAGCCCCCGGAGCACACGCGAGCAGTACTTC.

The CDR3 DNA sequence: TGCGCCAGCAGCTTGGGGGGCGATGGGAACACCATATATTTT. Residues: CASSLGGDGNTIYF. The chain is built from TRBV5-1 and TRBJ1-3; TRBD1 is a possible D gene (5 bases). The CDR3 consists of 14 residues. From germline, CDR1 is SGHRS and CDR2 YFSETQ. V was clipped by 0 bases and J by 7 bases, with 11 bases between them.

This chain uses TRBV10-3 with TRBJ2-3; D may be TRBD1 (6 bases). The CDR3 totals 15 residues. Trimming left V 6 bases short and J 0 bases short, with 13 bases between. Germline lookup yields CDR1 ENHRY and CDR2 SYGVKD. CDR3 loop: CAIRGTPLSTDTQYF. The CDR3 DNA follows: TGTGCCATCAGGGGGACACCGCTGAGCACAGATACGCAGTATTTT.

The CDR3 coding sequence is TGTGCCAGTAGGATGGACAGGAGAGGTCAAGAGACCCAGTACTTC. It yields the protein CASRMDRRGQETQYF. The gene calls are TRBV19 and TRBJ2-5; TRBD1 matches at 7 bases. After removal of 6 bases from V and 2 bases from J, the junction contained 9 bases not matched to a gene. Germline loops: CDR1 LNHDA, CDR2 SQIVND (reference sequence). The CDR3 is 15 residues long.

The chain combines TRBV7-9 with TRBJ1-6; a weak D match, TRBD1 (5 bases). The CDR3 covers 16 residues. Germline assignment: CDR1 SEHNR and CDR2 FQNEAQ (reference sequence). The V and J ends lost 5 bases and 8 bases respectively, with 19 bases between them. The CDR3 DNA follows: TGTGCCAGCAGCCTCGGGACTTTGGAGGTCGATTCACCCCTCCACTTT. Protein sequence: CASSLGTLEVDSPLHF. The full variable domain, its missing parts supplied by reference TRBV7-9 and TRBJ1-6, is DTGVSQNPRHKITKRGQNVTFRCDPISEHNRLYWYRQTLGQGPEFLTYFQNEAQLEKSRLLSDRFSAERPKGSFSTLEIQRTEQGDSAMYLCASSLGTLEVDSPLHFGNGTRLTVT.

The chain links TRBV30 to TRBJ1-1; 8 bases fit TRBD1. CDR1 and CDR2 from the germline V gene are GTSNPN and SVGIG (reference sequence). Germline trimming cut 2 bases from V and 1 base from J; bases unmatched to any gene: 0. There are 13 residues in the CDR3. In DNA, the CDR3 is TGTGCCTGGAGTACAGGGGGGAACACTGAAGCTTTCTTT. It specifies CAWSTGGNTEAFF.

The V call is TRBV7-2, the J call TRBJ2-2, with a weak D call TRBD1 (7 bases). Germline lookup yields CDR1 SGHTA and CDR2 FQGNSA. The V and J ends lost 7 bases and 5 bases respectively, with 17 bases between them. The CDR3 is 15 residues long. This CDR3 is CASNPGDRLTGELFF. The CDR3 DNA follows: TGTGCCAGCAACCCGGGGGACAGACTGACCGGGGAGCTGTTTTTT.

V gene TRBV30 combines with J gene TRBJ2-7; no clear D gene. Germline V gene lookup returns CDR1 GTSNPN and CDR2 SVGIG (reference sequence). V was pared by 0 bases and J by 1 base, with 13 bases between. The CDR3 runs 15 residues. The CDR3 spells CAWSVGSAVSYEQYF. In DNA, the CDR3 is TGTGCCTGGAGTGTAGGGTCAGCCGTTTCCTACGAGCAGTACTTC. The full variable domain, completed using reference TRBV30 and TRBJ2-7, is SQTIHQWPATLVQPVGSPLSLECTVEGTSNPNLYWYRQAAGRGLQLLFYSVGIGQISSEVPQNLSASRPQDRQFILSSKKLLLSDSGFYLCAWSVGSAVSYEQYFGPGTRLTVT.